This T cell receptor (beta chain) was found in a study of blood T cell repertoires in COVID-19. For the study at large: PBMCs, B-cell-depleted T cells, or T cells were the source of the cDNA or gDNA that made up the material.

The CDR3 has 14 amino acids. In germline, CDR1 is LGHDT, CDR2 YNNKEL (reference sequence). V was shortened by 4 bases and J by 0 bases, with 9 bases between the two germline ends. Original data processing: From reference gene primer amplification, estimates of nucleated cell counts were derived. Repertoires were generated with immunoSEQ multiplex PCR, while TCRdb's copy carries only in-frame clones and drops some. That table is the source of V, J and clone size, and D and trimming were worked out from the DNA. Of around 52,000 clones in the sample, around 88% were seen once. Specimen: peripheral blood. The chain joins TRBV3-1 (or the pseudogene TRBV3-2) to TRBJ1-1; D remains ambiguous. This TCR derives from a human donor in a cohort sampled during active COVID-19. The CDR3 reads CASSPSVVNTEAFF. CDR3 in DNA: TGTGCCAGCAGCCCATCGGTGGTGAACACTGAAGCTTTCTTT.